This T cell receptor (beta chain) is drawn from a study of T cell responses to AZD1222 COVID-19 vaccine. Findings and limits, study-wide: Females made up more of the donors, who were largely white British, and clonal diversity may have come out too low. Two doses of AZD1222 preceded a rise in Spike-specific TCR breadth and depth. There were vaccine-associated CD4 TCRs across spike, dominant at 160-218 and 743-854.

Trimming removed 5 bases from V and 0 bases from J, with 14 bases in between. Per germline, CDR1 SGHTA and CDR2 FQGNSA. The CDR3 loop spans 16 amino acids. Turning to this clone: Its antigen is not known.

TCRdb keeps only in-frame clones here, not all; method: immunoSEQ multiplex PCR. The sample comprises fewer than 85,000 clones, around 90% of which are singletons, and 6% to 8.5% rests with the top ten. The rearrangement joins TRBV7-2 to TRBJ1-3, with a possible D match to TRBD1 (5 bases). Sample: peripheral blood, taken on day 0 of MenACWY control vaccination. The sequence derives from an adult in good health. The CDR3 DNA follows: TGTGCCAGCAGCCTCTATCTGGGGGACTCTGGAAACACCATATATTTT. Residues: CASSLYLGDSGNTIYF.